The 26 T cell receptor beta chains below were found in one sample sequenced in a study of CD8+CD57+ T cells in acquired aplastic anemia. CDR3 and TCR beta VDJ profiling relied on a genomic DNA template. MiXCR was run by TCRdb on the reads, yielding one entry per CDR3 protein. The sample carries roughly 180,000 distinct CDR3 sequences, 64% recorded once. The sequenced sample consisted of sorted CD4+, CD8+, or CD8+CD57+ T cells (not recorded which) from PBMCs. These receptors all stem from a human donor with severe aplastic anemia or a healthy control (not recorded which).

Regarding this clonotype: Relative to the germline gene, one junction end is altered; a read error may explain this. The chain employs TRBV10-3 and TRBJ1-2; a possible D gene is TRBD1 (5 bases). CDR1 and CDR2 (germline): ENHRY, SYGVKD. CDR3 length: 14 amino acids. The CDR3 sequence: CASSPRGQRGGYTF. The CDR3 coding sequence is TGTGCCAGCAGTCCTCGGGGCCAACGCGGTGGCTACACCTTC.

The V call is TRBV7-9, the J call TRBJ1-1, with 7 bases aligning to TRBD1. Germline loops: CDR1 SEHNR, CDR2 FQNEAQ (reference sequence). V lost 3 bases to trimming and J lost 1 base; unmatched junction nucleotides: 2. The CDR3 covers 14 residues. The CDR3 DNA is TGTGCCAGCAGCTTCCGGACAGGGAACACTGAAGCTTTCTTT. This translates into CASSFRTGNTEAFF.

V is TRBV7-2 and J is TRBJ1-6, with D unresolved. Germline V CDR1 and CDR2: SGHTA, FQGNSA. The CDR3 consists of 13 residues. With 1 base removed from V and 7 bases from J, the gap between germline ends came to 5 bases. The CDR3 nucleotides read TGTGCCAGCAGCTTAGTACCAAATTCACCCCTCCACTTT. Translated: CASSLVPNSPLHF.

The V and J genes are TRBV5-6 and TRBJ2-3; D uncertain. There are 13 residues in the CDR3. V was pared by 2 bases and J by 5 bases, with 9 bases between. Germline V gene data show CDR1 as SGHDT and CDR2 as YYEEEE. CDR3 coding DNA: TGTGCCAGCAGCTTACCGGGTAGAGATACGCAGTATTTT. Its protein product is CASSLPGRDTQYF. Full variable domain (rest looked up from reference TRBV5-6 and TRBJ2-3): DAGVTQSPTHLIKTRGQQVTLRCSPKSGHDTVSWYQQALGQGPQFIFQYYEEEERQRGNFPDRFSGHQFPNYSSELNVNALLLGDSALYLCASSLPGRDTQYFGPGTRLTVL.

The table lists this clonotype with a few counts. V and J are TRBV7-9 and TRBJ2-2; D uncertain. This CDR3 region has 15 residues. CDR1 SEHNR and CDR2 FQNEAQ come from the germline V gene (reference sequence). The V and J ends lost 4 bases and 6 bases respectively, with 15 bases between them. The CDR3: CASSSRAHESGELFF. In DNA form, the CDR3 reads TGTGCCAGCAGCTCCCGGGCTCATGAGTCCGGGGAGCTGTTTTTT.

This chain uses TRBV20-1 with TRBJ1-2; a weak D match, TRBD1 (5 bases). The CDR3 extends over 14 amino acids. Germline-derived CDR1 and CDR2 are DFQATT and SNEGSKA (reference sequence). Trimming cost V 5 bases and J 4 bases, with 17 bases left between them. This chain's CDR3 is CSALWEGPPYGYTF. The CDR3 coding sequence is TGCAGTGCTTTATGGGAGGGGCCCCCCTATGGCTACACCTTC.

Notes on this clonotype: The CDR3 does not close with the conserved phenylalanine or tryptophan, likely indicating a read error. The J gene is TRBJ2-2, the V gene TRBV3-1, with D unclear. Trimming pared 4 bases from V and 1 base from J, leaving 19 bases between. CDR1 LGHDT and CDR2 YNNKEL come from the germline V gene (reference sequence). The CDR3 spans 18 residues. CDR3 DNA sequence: TGTGCCAGCAGCCGATCCCAGCCATGGGCAGAGAACACCGGGGAGCTGTTTCTT. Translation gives CASSRSQPWAENTGELFL.

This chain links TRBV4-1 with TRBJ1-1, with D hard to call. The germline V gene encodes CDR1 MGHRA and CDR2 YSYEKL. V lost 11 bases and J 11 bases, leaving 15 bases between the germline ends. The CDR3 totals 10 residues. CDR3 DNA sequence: TGCGCCCCCAAGGGCTCGGAGGCTTTCTTT. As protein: CAPKGSEAFF.

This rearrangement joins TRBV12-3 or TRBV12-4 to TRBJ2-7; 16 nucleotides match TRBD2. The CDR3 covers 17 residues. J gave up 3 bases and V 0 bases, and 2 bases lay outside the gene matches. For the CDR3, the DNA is TGTGCCAGCAGTTTAGCGGGGACTAGCGGGGGGGTCTACGAGCAGTACTTC. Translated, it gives CASSLAGTSGGVYEQYF.

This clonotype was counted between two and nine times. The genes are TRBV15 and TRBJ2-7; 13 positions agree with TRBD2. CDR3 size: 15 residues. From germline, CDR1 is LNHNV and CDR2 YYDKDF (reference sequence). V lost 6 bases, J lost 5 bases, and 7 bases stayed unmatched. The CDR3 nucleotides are TGTGCCACCAGTCTACTAGCGGGGGGGCCACACGAGCAGTACTTC. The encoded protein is CATSLLAGGPHEQYF.

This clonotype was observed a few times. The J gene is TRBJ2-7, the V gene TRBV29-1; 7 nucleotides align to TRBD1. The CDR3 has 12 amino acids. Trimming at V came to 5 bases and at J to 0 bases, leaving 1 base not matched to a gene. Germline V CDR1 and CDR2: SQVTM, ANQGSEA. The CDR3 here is CSVRDSSYEQYF. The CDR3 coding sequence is TGCAGCGTTAGGGACAGCTCCTACGAGCAGTACTTC.

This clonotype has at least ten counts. The CDR3: CASSRTSGRYNEQFF. CDR3 in DNA: TGTGCCAGCAGCCGCACTAGCGGGAGGTACAATGAGCAGTTCTTC. This sequence joins TRBV11-3 and TRBJ2-1; 12 positions match TRBD2. V lost 5 bases, J lost 4 bases, and 3 bases stayed unmatched. CDR1 SGHNT and CDR2 YENEEA come from the germline V gene. The CDR3 loop spans 15 amino acids.

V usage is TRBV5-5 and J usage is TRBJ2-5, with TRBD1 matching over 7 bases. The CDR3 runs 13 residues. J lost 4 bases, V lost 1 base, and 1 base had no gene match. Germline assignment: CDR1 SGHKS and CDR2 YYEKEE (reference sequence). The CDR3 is CASSLHRGETQYF. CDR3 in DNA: TGTGCCAGCAGCTTGCACAGGGGAGAGACCCAGTACTTC.

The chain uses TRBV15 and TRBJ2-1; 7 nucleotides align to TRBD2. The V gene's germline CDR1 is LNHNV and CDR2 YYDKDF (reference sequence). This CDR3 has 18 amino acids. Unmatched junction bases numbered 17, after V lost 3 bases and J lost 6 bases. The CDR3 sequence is CATSRASLLAANANEQFF. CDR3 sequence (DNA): TGTGCCACCAGCAGGGCCTCTCTCCTAGCGGCGAATGCCAATGAGCAGTTCTTC.

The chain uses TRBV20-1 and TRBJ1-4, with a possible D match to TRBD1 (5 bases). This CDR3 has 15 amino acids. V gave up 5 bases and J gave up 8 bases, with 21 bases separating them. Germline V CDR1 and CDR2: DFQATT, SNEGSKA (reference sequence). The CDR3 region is CSAPNHGSRGEKLFF. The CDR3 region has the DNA TGCAGTGCTCCCAATCACGGCAGTCGGGGGGAAAAACTGTTTTTT.

Here the CDR3 reads CASRPGTVTYEQYF. Here the CDR3 DNA reads TGTGCCAGCAGGCCCGGGACCGTTACCTACGAGCAGTACTTC. The gene calls are TRBV6-5 and TRBJ2-7, with D perhaps TRBD1 or TRBD2 (5 bases each). In germline, CDR1 is MNHEY, CDR2 SVGAGI. The CDR3 has 14 amino acids. The V end lost 6 bases, the J end lost 2 bases, and 14 bases lay between the germline ends.

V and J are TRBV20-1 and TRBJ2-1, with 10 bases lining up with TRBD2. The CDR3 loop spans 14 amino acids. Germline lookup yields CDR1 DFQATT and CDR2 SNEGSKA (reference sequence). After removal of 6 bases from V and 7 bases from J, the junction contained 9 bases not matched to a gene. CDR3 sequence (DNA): TGCAGTGCCAAGAAGCGGGGGGGAATGAATGAGCAGTTCTTC. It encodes CSAKKRGGMNEQFF.

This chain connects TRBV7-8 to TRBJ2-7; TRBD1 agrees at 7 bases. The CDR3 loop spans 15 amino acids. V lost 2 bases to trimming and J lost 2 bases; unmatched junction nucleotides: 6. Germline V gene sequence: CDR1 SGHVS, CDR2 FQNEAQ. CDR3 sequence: CASSLLGQRPYEQYF. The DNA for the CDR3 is TGTGCCAGCAGCTTACTGGGACAGCGCCCCTACGAGCAGTACTTC.

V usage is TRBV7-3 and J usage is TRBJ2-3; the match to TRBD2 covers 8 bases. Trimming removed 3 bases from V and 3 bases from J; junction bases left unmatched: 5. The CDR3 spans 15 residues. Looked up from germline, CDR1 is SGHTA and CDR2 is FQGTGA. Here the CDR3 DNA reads TGTGCCAGCAGCTTCAGACTAGCGATAACAGATACGCAGTATTTT. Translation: CASSFRLAITDTQYF. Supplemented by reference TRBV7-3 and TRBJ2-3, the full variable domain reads GAGVSQTPSNKVTEKGKYVELRCDPISGHTALYWYRQSLGQGPEFLIYFQGTGAADDSGLPNDRFFAVRPEGSVSTLKIQRTERGDSAVYLCASSFRLAITDTQYFGPGTRLTVL.

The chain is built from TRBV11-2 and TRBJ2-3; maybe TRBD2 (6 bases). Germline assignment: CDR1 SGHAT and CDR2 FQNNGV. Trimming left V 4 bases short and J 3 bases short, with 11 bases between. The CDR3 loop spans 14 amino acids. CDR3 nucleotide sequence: TGTGCCAGCAGCTCACGGGAGTGGACAGATACGCAGTATTTT. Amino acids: CASSSREWTDTQYF.

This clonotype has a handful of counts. This chain's CDR3 is CASSAEGLSGNTIYF. Here the CDR3 DNA reads TGTGCCAGCAGTGCTGAGGGGCTAAGTGGAAACACCATATATTTT. The gene calls are TRBV2 and TRBJ1-3; tentative D call: TRBD1 (5 bases). Trimming pared 4 bases from V and 3 bases from J, leaving 13 bases between. Germline loops: CDR1 SNHLY, CDR2 FYNNEI. The CDR3 consists of 15 residues.

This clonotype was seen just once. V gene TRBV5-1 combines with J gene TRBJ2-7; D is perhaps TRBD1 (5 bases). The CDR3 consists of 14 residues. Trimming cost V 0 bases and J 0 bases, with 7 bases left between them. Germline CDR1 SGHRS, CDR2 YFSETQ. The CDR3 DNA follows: TGCGCCAGCAGCTTGGAGGGGAACTCCTACGAGCAGTACTTC. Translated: CASSLEGNSYEQYF.

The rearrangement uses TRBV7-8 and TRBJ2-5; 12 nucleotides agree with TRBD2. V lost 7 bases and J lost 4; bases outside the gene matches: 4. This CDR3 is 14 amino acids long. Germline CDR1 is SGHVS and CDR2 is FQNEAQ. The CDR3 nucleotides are TGTGCCAGCAAACTAGCGGGAGGTGGAGAGACCCAGTACTTC. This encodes CASKLAGGGETQYF.

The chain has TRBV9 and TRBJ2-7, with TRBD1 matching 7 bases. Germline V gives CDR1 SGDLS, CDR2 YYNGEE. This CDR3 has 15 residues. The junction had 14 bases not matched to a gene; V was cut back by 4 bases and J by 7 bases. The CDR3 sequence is CASSPRTGLWEEQYF. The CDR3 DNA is TGTGCCAGCAGCCCTCGGACAGGCCTCTGGGAGGAGCAGTACTTC.

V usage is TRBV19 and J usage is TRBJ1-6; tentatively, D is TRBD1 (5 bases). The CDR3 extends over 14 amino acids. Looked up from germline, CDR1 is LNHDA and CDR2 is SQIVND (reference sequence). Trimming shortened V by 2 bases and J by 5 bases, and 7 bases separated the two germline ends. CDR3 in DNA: TGTGCCAGTAGTATACAGGGCGATAATTCACCCCTCCACTTT. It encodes CASSIQGDNSPLHF.

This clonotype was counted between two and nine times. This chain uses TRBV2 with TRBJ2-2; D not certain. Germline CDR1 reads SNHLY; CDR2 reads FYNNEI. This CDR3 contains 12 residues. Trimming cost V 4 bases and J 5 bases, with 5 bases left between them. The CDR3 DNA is TGTGCCAGCAGTGGTGGAACCGGGGAGCTGTTTTTT. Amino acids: CASSGGTGELFF.